The next 19 T cell receptor beta chains were all read from a single sample in a study of regulatory T cells in long-lasting Graves disease. Noted time point: newly diagnosed GD, antithyroid drugs for less than 3 months. PBMC-derived RNA was used for the TCR library. Relying on iRepertoire HTBI primers and Arm-PCR of CDR3 regions, the team built TCR beta libraries. MiXCR was run by TCRdb on the multiplex PCR reads, yielding one entry per CDR3 protein. Of around 450,000 distinct CDR3 sequences in the sample, 15% were seen once. The data were also submitted as part of a second study, on T cells in Graves' hyperthyroidism and ophthalmopathy.

This specimen consisted of peripheral blood mononuclear cells (PBMCs), obtained at new diagnosis, from a patient treated with antithyroid drugs. These receptors were obtained from a woman in her twenties or thirties with Graves disease.

This clonotype was recorded at least ten times. The V and J genes are TRBV5-4 and TRBJ2-5, with D possibly called TRBD1 or TRBD2 (5 bases each). CDR3 length equals 14 residues. Germline CDR1 reads SGHNT; CDR2 reads YYREEE (reference sequence). Trimming pared 3 bases from V and 2 bases from J, leaving 11 bases between. DNA for the CDR3: TGTGCCAGCAGCTCCGGGACGGTGCAAGAGACCCAGTACTTC. Translation gives CASSSGTVQETQYF.

This clonotype turned up a few times. The junction departs from germline at one end; a sequencing error may be responsible. This rearrangement joins TRBV12-3 or TRBV12-4 to TRBJ2-5, with D perhaps TRBD2 (6 bases). The CDR3 sequence is 17 residues long. The CDR3 nucleotides read TGTGCCACCAGTTTACTAGTTGGGGGGACGGGAAAAGAGACCCAGTACTTC. Translated: CATSLLVGGTGKETQYF.

Worth noting for this clonotype: This may stem from a read error, because a much larger clone lies one nucleotide away. V gene TRBV6-5 combines with J gene TRBJ2-7; D not certain. Trimming removed 0 bases at V and 5 bases at J, with 8 bases between. The CDR3 has 13 amino acids. Germline V gene data show CDR1 as MNHEY and CDR2 as SVGAGI. The CDR3 region is CASSYSKGHEQYF. In nucleotides, the CDR3 is TGTGCCAGCAGTTACTCGAAAGGCCACGAGCAGTACTTC.

This clonotype was recorded at least ten times. The rearrangement joins TRBV2 to TRBJ2-2; TRBD1 agrees at 7 bases. Germline CDR1 reads SNHLY; CDR2 reads FYNNEI. V lost 10 bases and J lost 0; bases outside the gene matches: 8. This CDR3 contains 15 residues. The chain's CDR3 is CATGQANTNTGELFF. The CDR3 nucleotides are TGTGCCACCGGACAGGCGAATACGAACACCGGGGAGCTGTTTTTT. Drawing the rest from reference TRBV2 and TRBJ2-2, the complete variable domain is EPEVTQTPSHQVTQMGQEVILRCVPISNHLYFYWYRQILGQKVEFLVSFYNNEISEKSEIFDDQFSVERPDGSNFTLKIRSTKLEDSAMYFCATGQANTNTGELFFGEGSRLTVL.

This clonotype was seen at least ten times. V usage is TRBV29-1 and J usage is TRBJ2-3; D possibly corresponds to TRBD2 (6 bases). Deletions cut 0 bases from V and 3 bases from J, with 10 bases between. CDR3 length: 14 amino acids. Germline CDR1 is SQVTM and CDR2 is ANQGSEA. This CDR3 reads CSVEERGLTDTQYF. CDR3 nucleotides: TGCAGCGTTGAAGAGCGGGGCCTTACAGATACGCAGTATTTT.

In DNA, the CDR3 is TGTGCCAGTTACGATCCGGGACAACCGAACACCGGGGAGCTGTTTTTT. This gives the protein CASYDPGQPNTGELFF. The chain employs TRBV2 and TRBJ2-2, with a possible D match to TRBD1 (6 bases). V lost 9 bases to trimming and J lost 0 bases, with 17 bases between them. CDR1 SNHLY and CDR2 FYNNEI come from the germline V gene. The CDR3 is made up of 16 amino acids.

The chain combines TRBV9 with TRBJ2-2, with TRBD2 matching 7 bases. The V segment lost 4 bases and the J segment 5 bases; nucleotides outside the gene matches: 8. CDR1 is SGDLS and CDR2 is YYNGEE in the germline V gene. The CDR3 runs to 15 residues. CDR3 amino acids: CASSPPGRRTGELFF. Written as DNA, the CDR3 is TGTGCCAGCAGCCCCCCCGGGAGGAGGACCGGGGAGCTGTTTTTT.

This clonotype has at least ten counts. This chain connects TRBV7-2 to TRBJ1-5; TRBD1 is a possible D gene (5 bases). V dropped 5 bases and J dropped 7 bases, with 15 bases sitting between them. CDR1 and CDR2 from the germline V gene are SGHTA and FQGNSA. The CDR3 totals 14 residues. The DNA of the CDR3 is TGTGCCAGCAGCCGCATTAGAGGGGCACAGCCCCAGCATTTT. Amino acid sequence: CASSRIRGAQPQHF.

In this sample, this clonotype turned up many times. The rearrangement joins TRBV2 to TRBJ1-2, with TRBD1 matching over 8 bases. Trimming took 4 bases from V and 5 from J; bases not matched to a gene: 9. Germline CDR1 is SNHLY and CDR2 is FYNNEI. This CDR3 spans 15 amino acids. DNA for the CDR3: TGTGCCAGCAGTGCCCGGACAGGGTTCCGGTATGGCTACACCTTC. It encodes CASSARTGFRYGYTF.

This clonotype appeared a few times. The CDR3 bases are TGCAGTGCTAGTCCCCTAGGGGGCTATGAGCAGTTCTTC. This sequence encodes CSASPLGGYEQFF. This chain connects TRBV20-1 to TRBJ2-1; TRBD1 matches at 7 bases. This CDR3 is 13 amino acids long. V shed 3 bases and J 8 bases; nucleotides not matched to a gene: 7. Germline assignment: CDR1 DFQATT and CDR2 SNEGSKA (reference sequence).

This clonotype was picked up a small number of times. This sequence joins TRBV19 and TRBJ2-6; D gene unclear. V lost 7 bases and J lost 0, with 4 bases in between. Per the germline V gene, CDR1 is LNHDA and CDR2 is SQIVND (reference sequence). The CDR3 sequence is 13 residues long. CDR3 sequence: CASNPSGANVLTF. The CDR3 DNA follows: TGTGCCAGTAACCCCTCTGGGGCCAACGTCCTGACTTTC.

This clonotype showed up just a few times. The chain is built from TRBV30 and TRBJ2-1; TRBD2 matches at 9 bases. J was trimmed by 8 bases and V by 2 bases; bases with no gene match: 10. Germline CDR1 reads GTSNPN; CDR2 reads SVGIG (reference sequence). The CDR3 runs 15 residues. The DNA of the CDR3 is TGTGCCTGGAGTAAGGGTTCGGGCGGGAGGGATGAGCAGTTCTTC. This gives the protein CAWSKGSGGRDEQFF.

The V gene is TRBV28, the J gene TRBJ2-3, with 9 bases matching TRBD2. Trimming cost V 5 bases and J 4 bases; bases outside gene matches: 16. This CDR3 has 18 residues. CDR1 and CDR2 from the germline V gene are MDHEN and SYDVKM. CDR3 region: CASSPSLSGRRGADTQYF. The CDR3 DNA reads TGTGCCAGCAGTCCCTCTCTTAGCGGGAGACGGGGGGCAGATACGCAGTATTTT.

This sequence joins TRBV6-1 and TRBJ1-2, with no clear D. The germline V gene encodes CDR1 MNHNS and CDR2 SASEGT. This CDR3 is 15 amino acids long. Trimming removed 2 bases from V and 4 bases from J, with 14 bases in between. CDR3 nucleotide sequence: TGTGCCAGCAGTGAAAGGTATGGGGAGAGCTATGGCTACACCTTC. As protein: CASSERYGESYGYTF.

This clonotype showed up many times. The chain recombines TRBV30 with TRBJ1-1; TRBD1 matches at 8 bases. Trimming cost V 0 bases and J 1 base; bases outside gene matches: 10. CDR1 and CDR2 (germline): GTSNPN, SVGIG (reference sequence). The CDR3 contains 17 residues. DNA for the CDR3: TGTGCCTGGAGTGTACAGTGGGCAGGGGGCCCGAACACTGAAGCTTTCTTT. It translates to CAWSVQWAGGPNTEAFF.

Of note for this clonotype: With a much larger clone just one base away, this may be a read error. This sequence joins TRBV13 and TRBJ2-5, with 9 bases aligning to TRBD2. The DNA end lines up better with TRBJ2-3; the J call may be wrong. CDR3 length: 18 residues. Per the germline V gene, CDR1 is PRHDT and CDR2 is FYEKMQ (reference sequence). CDR3 region: CASSLGSGSEELLDAQYF. For the CDR3, the DNA is TGTGCCAGCAGCTTAGGTAGCGGGAGCGAGGAGTTATTGGATGCGCAGTATTTT.

Comment on this clonotype: Just one base apart from a much larger clone, this may be a read error. V usage is TRBV11-3 and J usage is TRBJ2-7; D unclear. CDR1 is SGHNT, CDR2 YENEEA, per germline. There are 16 residues in the CDR3. V was shortened by 0 bases and J by 7 bases, with 19 bases between the two germline ends. The CDR3 protein is CASSLDLSGRYNEQYF. For the CDR3, the DNA is TGTGCCAGCAGCTTAGATCTTTCCGGGCGGTACAATGAGCAGTACTTC.

A few counts support this clonotype. The CDR3 nucleotides read TGTGCCAGCAGTTCGGCCGCCGGGACAGGGCATAATTCACCCCTCCACTTT. It yields the protein CASSSAAGTGHNSPLHF. The V gene is TRBV27, the J gene TRBJ1-6; 9 bases line up with TRBD1. CDR1 is MNHEY, CDR2 SMNVEV, per germline (reference sequence). The ends lost 4 bases at V and 5 bases at J; junction bases unmatched: 9. The CDR3 covers 17 residues.

The V gene is TRBV19, the J gene TRBJ2-2; D remains ambiguous. Per germline, CDR1 LNHDA and CDR2 SQIVND (reference sequence). The CDR3 has 10 residues. This CDR3 is CAVGTGELFF. CDR3 DNA: TGTGCAGTAGGCACCGGGGAGCTGTTTTTT.